This entry features one TCR beta chain sequence. Its matching antigen is unknown. Compared with germline, one end of the junction differs, possibly owing to a read error. The record originates from a study of CD8+CD57+ T cells in acquired aplastic anemia. Genomic DNA, serving as template, underwent TCR beta VDJ and CDR3 profiling. From the reads, TCRdb called clonotypes with MiXCR, one entry per CDR3 protein. The table lists roughly 170,000 distinct CDR3 sequences, 48% of them singletons, with around 13% in the top ten. Patients who underwent sequencing had shown CD8+CD57+ cell expansion by flow cytometry. Findings of the study overall: Patients and controls shared 25 to 35 CD8+ CDR3 sequences, highly expressed in patients.

The specimen sequenced was sorted CD4+, CD8+, or CD8+CD57+ T cells (not recorded which) from PBMCs. The clonotype originates from a human donor with aplastic anemia.

In nucleotides, the CDR3 is TGTGCCAGTAATGGAAATGGGGAGACCCGGTACTTC. Amino acids: CASNGNGETRYF. V usage is TRBV2 and J usage is TRBJ2-5; weak D call: TRBD2 (5 bases). Germline V CDR1 and CDR2: SNHLY, FYNNEI. This CDR3 region has 12 residues.